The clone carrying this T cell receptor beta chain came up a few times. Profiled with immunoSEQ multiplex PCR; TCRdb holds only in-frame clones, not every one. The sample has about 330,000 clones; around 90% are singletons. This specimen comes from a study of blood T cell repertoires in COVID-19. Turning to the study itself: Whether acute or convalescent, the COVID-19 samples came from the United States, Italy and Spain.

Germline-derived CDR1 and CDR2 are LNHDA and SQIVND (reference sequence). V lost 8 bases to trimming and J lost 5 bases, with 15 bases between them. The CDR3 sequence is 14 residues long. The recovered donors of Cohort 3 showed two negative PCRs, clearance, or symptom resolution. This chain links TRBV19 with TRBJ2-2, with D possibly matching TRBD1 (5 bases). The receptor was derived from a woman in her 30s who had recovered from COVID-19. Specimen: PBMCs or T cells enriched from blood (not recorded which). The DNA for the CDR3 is TGTGCCAGTCAGGGTCCCTCTGATACCGGGGAGCTGTTTTTT. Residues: CASQGPSDTGELFF.